This T cell receptor (beta chain) was captured by sequencing in a study of regulatory T cells in long-lasting Graves disease. Findings and limits, study-wide: Accuracy could have been hurt by small sample size.

This clonotype was detected ten times or more. Antigen specificity is unknown. Stated time point: newly diagnosed GD, antithyroid drugs for less than 3 months. PBMC RNA was the source of the TCR library. iRepertoire HTBI primers and Arm-PCR of CDR3 regions built TCR beta libraries. Via MiXCR, TCRdb re-called the multiplex PCR reads, giving one row per CDR3 protein. Among 300,000 to 400,000 distinct CDR3 sequences listed, roughly 17% were seen once. This sample also belongs to another study, concerning T cells in Graves' hyperthyroidism and ophthalmopathy. From that second work: Exclusion of patients followed from uncontrolled infection, other autoimmune disease, pregnancy or lactation. Using the HTBI primer set, a first-round RT-PCR was run on the TCR CDR3.

The TCR originated in a man aged 35-49 years with Graves disease. Sequenced here: peripheral blood mononuclear cells (PBMCs), sampled at new diagnosis, from a patient treated with antithyroid drugs.

The DNA for the CDR3 is TGTGCCAGCAGTAAAGGGGGGCGGGAGCAGTACTTC. Amino acid sequence: CASSKGGREQYF. The rearrangement links TRBV28 to TRBJ2-7, with D perhaps given as TRBD1 or TRBD2 (6 bases each). The CDR3 extends over 12 amino acids. The V end lost 5 bases, the J end lost 7 bases, and 12 bases lay between the germline ends. Germline CDR1 MDHEN, CDR2 SYDVKM. Supplemented by reference TRBV28 and TRBJ2-7, the full variable domain reads DVKVTQSSRYLVKRTGEKVFLECVQDMDHENMFWYRQDPGLGLRLIYFSYDVKMKEKGDIPEGYSVSREKKERFSLILESASTNQTSMYLCASSKGGREQYFGPGTRLTVT.